A single sample is the source of the 25 T cell receptor beta chains below, sequenced in a study of blood T cell repertoires in COVID-19. The table came from immunoSEQ multiplex PCR; TCRdb's copy has only in-frame clones and leaves some out. Of 60,000 to 70,000 clones detected, around 90% appear once; the ten largest clones hold around 10%. Sequencing used PBMCs or T cells enriched from blood (not recorded which). These receptors were obtained from a woman aged 40 to 55 who had recovered from COVID-19.

V is TRBV6-4 and J is TRBJ1-2, with D uncertain. V lost 6 bases and J 0 bases, leaving 11 bases between the germline ends. CDR3 length: 14 amino acids. Germline loops: CDR1 MRHNA, CDR2 SNTAGT. The CDR3 nucleotides are TGTGCCAGCAGGACTAGCGCCTCTAACTATGGCTACACCTTC. Translated: CASRTSASNYGYTF.

J is TRBJ2-1 and V is TRBV7-9, with TRBD2 identical over 12 bases. The germline V gene encodes CDR1 SEHNR and CDR2 FQNEAQ (reference sequence). Trimming cost V 7 bases and J 3 bases; bases outside gene matches: 10. The CDR3 consists of 17 residues. The CDR3 DNA sequence: TGTGCCAGCAAAAACGGGCTAGCGGGGGGGCTCTACAATGAGCAGTTCTTC. Encoded protein: CASKNGLAGGLYNEQFF.

The J gene is TRBJ2-3, the V gene TRBV5-1, with a tentative D call TRBD1 (6 bases). The CDR3 spans 15 residues. Trimming cost V 6 bases and J 5 bases, with 19 bases left between them. CDR1 is SGHRS, CDR2 YFSETQ, per germline. CDR3 nucleotides: TGCGCCAGCACCGAGGACAGAGTGGGGATAGATACGCAGTATTTT. The encoded protein is CASTEDRVGIDTQYF.

J is TRBJ2-3 and V is TRBV24-1; D not resolved. The CDR3 runs to 15 residues. Trimming left V 2 bases short and J 4 bases short, with 12 bases between. Germline CDR1 reads KGHDR; CDR2 reads SFDVKD. In DNA form, the CDR3 reads TGTGCCACCAGTGATTCCGCGTTCGACTCAGATACGCAGTATTTT. This translates into CATSDSAFDSDTQYF.

The V call is TRBV19, the J call TRBJ1-2; 8 bases map to TRBD1. The CDR3 runs to 14 residues. Germline V gene lookup returns CDR1 LNHDA and CDR2 SQIVND (reference sequence). The ends lost 6 bases at V and 4 bases at J; junction bases unmatched: 7. The CDR3 region has the DNA TGTGCCAGTAGCCCAGGGGGCGGGAGCTATGGCTACACCTTC. This codes for CASSPGGGSYGYTF.

The chain combines TRBV13 with TRBJ2-7; D perhaps matches TRBD1 (6 bases). The CDR3 runs to 15 residues. Looked up from germline, CDR1 is PRHDT and CDR2 is FYEKMQ (reference sequence). Trimming stripped 1 base from V and 5 bases from J, with 15 bases between. CDR3 region: CASSLVAGAPNEQYF. CDR3 nucleotide sequence: TGTGCCAGCAGCTTAGTGGCAGGGGCACCCAACGAGCAGTACTTC.

The V and J genes are TRBV6-4 and TRBJ2-3; 10 nucleotides agree with TRBD2. With 0 bases clipped from V and 4 bases from J, the junction kept 1 base outside the gene matches. The germline gives CDR1 MRHNA, CDR2 SNTAGT. This CDR3 comprises 15 residues. The CDR3 region has the DNA TGTGCCAGCAGTGACTCCAGCGGGGGGGCAGATACGCAGTATTTT. Amino acids: CASSDSSGGADTQYF.

This chain links TRBV2 with TRBJ2-2; tentative D call: TRBD1 (6 bases). V shed 6 bases and J shed 5 bases, with 10 bases lying between them. Germline V gives CDR1 SNHLY, CDR2 FYNNEI. This CDR3 spans 13 amino acids. The CDR3, as DNA: TGTGCCAGCAGCGCCACAGGGACCGGGGAGCTGTTTTTT. Its translation is CASSATGTGELFF.

This clone was counted a few times. As DNA, the CDR3 is TGTGCCAGCAGCTTAATGCAGGGGGATAATTCACCCCTCCACTTT. Its protein is CASSLMQGDNSPLHF. V is TRBV13 and J is TRBJ1-6; TRBD1 agrees at 7 bases. Germline CDR1 PRHDT, CDR2 FYEKMQ (reference sequence). This CDR3 is built from 15 residues. Trimming at V came to 2 bases and at J to 5 bases, leaving 3 bases not matched to a gene.

In DNA form, the CDR3 reads TGCAGCGTTGAAACAGGAAGGGTGGGGACTGAAGCTTTCTTT. It codes for CSVETGRVGTEAFF. This chain joins TRBV29-1 and TRBJ1-1, with a tentative D call TRBD1 (5 bases). Per the germline V gene, CDR1 is SQVTM and CDR2 is ANQGSEA. V gave up 2 bases and J gave up 5 bases, with 15 bases separating them. There are 14 residues in the CDR3.

This clone was seen many times. V is TRBV19 and J is TRBJ2-3; 9 nucleotides align to TRBD2. Germline V lookup: CDR1 LNHDA, CDR2 SQIVND (reference sequence). The CDR3 sequence is 13 residues long. V lost 6 bases, J lost 6 bases, and 4 bases stayed unmatched. CDR3 bases: TGTGCCAGTAGGGGACTAGCATGGGATACGCAGTATTTT. Protein sequence: CASRGLAWDTQYF.

This clone was seen more than once but under ten times. The J gene is TRBJ1-2, the V gene TRBV6-5; possibly TRBD1 for D (6 bases). The germline V gene encodes CDR1 MNHEY and CDR2 SVGAGI. CDR3 size: 13 residues. Trimming shortened V by 7 bases and J by 3 bases, and 12 bases separated the two germline ends. Here the CDR3 DNA reads TGTGCCAGCATGCGGGGGCCGGACTATGGCTACACCTTC. Protein sequence: CASMRGPDYGYTF.

This chain links TRBV5-6 with TRBJ2-7; D is undetermined. V was cut by 4 bases and J by 4 bases, with 12 bases left in between. Per germline, CDR1 SGHDT and CDR2 YYEEEE. The CDR3 is 13 amino acids. The CDR3 loop reads CASSVGATYEQYF. The CDR3 bases are TGTGCCAGCAGCGTAGGAGCTACTTACGAGCAGTACTTC.

The chain links TRBV5-1 to TRBJ2-6; TRBD1 matches at 8 bases. The CDR3 is made up of 18 amino acids. The junction had 9 bases not matched to a gene; V was cut back by 0 bases and J by 4 bases. CDR1 is SGHRS, CDR2 YFSETQ, per germline. The CDR3, as DNA: TGCGCCAGCAGCTTGGGGGGGACAGGTCCAGGCGGGGCCAACGTCCTGACTTTC. This encodes CASSLGGTGPGGANVLTF.

The DNA of the CDR3 is TGTGCCAGCAGCTTAGGGAGACAGAGATTGAACACTGAAGCTTTCTTT. Residues: CASSLGRQRLNTEAFF. V and J are TRBV7-9 and TRBJ1-1; tentative D call: TRBD1 (5 bases). V shed 1 base and J shed 0 bases, with 12 bases lying between them. Per the germline V gene, CDR1 is SEHNR and CDR2 is FQNEAQ (reference sequence). There are 16 residues in the CDR3. Full variable domain (missing parts from reference TRBV7-9 and TRBJ1-1): DTGVSQNPRHKITKRGQNVTFRCDPISEHNRLYWYRQTLGQGPEFLTYFQNEAQLEKSRLLSDRFSAERPKGSFSTLEIQRTEQGDSAMYLCASSLGRQRLNTEAFFGQGTRLTVV.

This clone was seen once. V and J are TRBV27 and TRBJ2-3; 9 bases line up with TRBD2. Per germline, CDR1 MNHEY and CDR2 SMNVEV (reference sequence). This CDR3 is built from 17 residues. J gave up 7 bases and V 2 bases, and 13 bases lay outside the gene matches. CDR3 region: CASSLRGGGAAEYTQYF. The CDR3 coding sequence is TGTGCCAGCAGTTTACGCGGCGGGGGGGCCGCAGAATATACGCAGTATTTT.

The sample holds a few counts of this clone. This chain links TRBV19 with TRBJ1-1; TRBD1 matches 7 bases. This CDR3 is 14 amino acids long. V dropped 4 bases and J dropped 4; count of bases not matched to a gene: 6. CDR1 is LNHDA and CDR2 is SQIVND in the germline V gene (reference sequence). CDR3 bases: TGTGCCAGTAGTACCAGACAGGGTGGCACTGAAGCTTTCTTT. Its protein is CASSTRQGGTEAFF. Full variable domain (rest looked up from reference TRBV19 and TRBJ1-1): DGGITQSPKYLFRKEGQNVTLSCEQNLNHDAMYWYRQDPGQGLRLIYYSQIVNDFQKGDIAEGYSVSREKKESFPLTVTSAQKNPTAFYLCASSTRQGGTEAFFGQGTRLTVV.

As for this clone: One end of the junction fails to match germline, which may point to a read error. V usage is TRBV18 and J usage is TRBJ2-5; a possible D gene is TRBD2 (5 bases). The germline V gene has CDR1 KGHSH and CDR2 LQKENI. The CDR3 is 14 residues long. The chain's CDR3 is CASSPPLTTEAQYF. The CDR3 nucleotides are TGTGCCAGCTCACCACCGCTGACTACAGAGGCCCAGTACTTC.

The CDR3 region has the DNA TGTGCCAGCAGTTACTCGGGCGGGACCGCTTTCTTT. Protein product: CASSYSGGTAFF. The V call is TRBV6-5, the J call TRBJ1-1, with a possible D match to TRBD1 (5 bases). Trimming left V 0 bases short and J 11 bases short, with 10 bases between. The CDR3 sequence is 12 residues long. CDR1 is MNHEY, CDR2 SVGAGI, per germline.

The gene calls are TRBV5-4 and TRBJ2-3; 9 bases are a match to TRBD1. Trimming cost V 4 bases and J 7 bases; bases outside gene matches: 7. The CDR3 is 14 amino acids. Looked up from germline, CDR1 is SGHNT and CDR2 is YYREEE (reference sequence). The CDR3 nucleotides are TGTGCCAGCAGCCCGACAGGGGGAGATCATACGCAGTATTTT. Amino acids: CASSPTGGDHTQYF.

Only one count was recorded for this clone. The chain is built from TRBV5-1 and TRBJ1-2, with TRBD1 matching 9 bases. V lost 3 bases, J lost 8 bases, and 8 bases stayed unmatched. CDR1 and CDR2 from the germline V gene are SGHRS and YFSETQ. The CDR3 is 14 residues long. CDR3 amino acids: CASSWGQGEGGYTF. The CDR3 nucleotides read TGCGCCAGCAGCTGGGGACAGGGAGAGGGAGGCTACACCTTC.

The rearrangement uses TRBV20-1 and TRBJ2-1; D not resolved. V lost 4 bases to trimming and J lost 6 bases, with 7 bases between them. The CDR3 contains 11 residues. The V gene's germline CDR1 is DFQATT and CDR2 SNEGSKA (reference sequence). The CDR3 loop reads CSATPSNEQFF. In nucleotides, the CDR3 is TGCAGTGCTACTCCTTCCAATGAGCAGTTCTTC.

This chain connects TRBV6-4 to TRBJ2-7; D is possibly TRBD1 (5 bases). The V and J ends lost 2 bases and 6 bases respectively, with 11 bases between them. This CDR3 comprises 13 residues. Germline CDR1 reads MRHNA; CDR2 reads SNTAGT. CDR3 nucleotides: TGTGCCAGCAGTGACGCCTTTGGGGCCGAGCAGTACTTC. This translates into CASSDAFGAEQYF.

The V gene is TRBV5-4, the J gene TRBJ1-1; D not certain. The CDR3 extends over 14 amino acids. V was trimmed by 0 bases and J by 4 bases, leaving 10 bases between them. Germline-derived CDR1 and CDR2 are SGHNT and YYREEE (reference sequence). CDR3 in DNA: TGTGCCAGCAGCTTGGACCCTATAGCCACTGAAGCTTTCTTT. Its protein product is CASSLDPIATEAFF.

The rearrangement uses TRBV29-1 and TRBJ2-1, with a tentative D call TRBD2 (5 bases). V was clipped by 0 bases and J by 10 bases, with 22 bases between them. Per the germline V gene, CDR1 is SQVTM and CDR2 is ANQGSEA. The CDR3 contains 16 residues. The DNA of the CDR3 is TGCAGCGTTGAAGATCCCTTGACGACGCGCCCGGGGGAGCAGTTCTTC. This encodes CSVEDPLTTRPGEQFF.